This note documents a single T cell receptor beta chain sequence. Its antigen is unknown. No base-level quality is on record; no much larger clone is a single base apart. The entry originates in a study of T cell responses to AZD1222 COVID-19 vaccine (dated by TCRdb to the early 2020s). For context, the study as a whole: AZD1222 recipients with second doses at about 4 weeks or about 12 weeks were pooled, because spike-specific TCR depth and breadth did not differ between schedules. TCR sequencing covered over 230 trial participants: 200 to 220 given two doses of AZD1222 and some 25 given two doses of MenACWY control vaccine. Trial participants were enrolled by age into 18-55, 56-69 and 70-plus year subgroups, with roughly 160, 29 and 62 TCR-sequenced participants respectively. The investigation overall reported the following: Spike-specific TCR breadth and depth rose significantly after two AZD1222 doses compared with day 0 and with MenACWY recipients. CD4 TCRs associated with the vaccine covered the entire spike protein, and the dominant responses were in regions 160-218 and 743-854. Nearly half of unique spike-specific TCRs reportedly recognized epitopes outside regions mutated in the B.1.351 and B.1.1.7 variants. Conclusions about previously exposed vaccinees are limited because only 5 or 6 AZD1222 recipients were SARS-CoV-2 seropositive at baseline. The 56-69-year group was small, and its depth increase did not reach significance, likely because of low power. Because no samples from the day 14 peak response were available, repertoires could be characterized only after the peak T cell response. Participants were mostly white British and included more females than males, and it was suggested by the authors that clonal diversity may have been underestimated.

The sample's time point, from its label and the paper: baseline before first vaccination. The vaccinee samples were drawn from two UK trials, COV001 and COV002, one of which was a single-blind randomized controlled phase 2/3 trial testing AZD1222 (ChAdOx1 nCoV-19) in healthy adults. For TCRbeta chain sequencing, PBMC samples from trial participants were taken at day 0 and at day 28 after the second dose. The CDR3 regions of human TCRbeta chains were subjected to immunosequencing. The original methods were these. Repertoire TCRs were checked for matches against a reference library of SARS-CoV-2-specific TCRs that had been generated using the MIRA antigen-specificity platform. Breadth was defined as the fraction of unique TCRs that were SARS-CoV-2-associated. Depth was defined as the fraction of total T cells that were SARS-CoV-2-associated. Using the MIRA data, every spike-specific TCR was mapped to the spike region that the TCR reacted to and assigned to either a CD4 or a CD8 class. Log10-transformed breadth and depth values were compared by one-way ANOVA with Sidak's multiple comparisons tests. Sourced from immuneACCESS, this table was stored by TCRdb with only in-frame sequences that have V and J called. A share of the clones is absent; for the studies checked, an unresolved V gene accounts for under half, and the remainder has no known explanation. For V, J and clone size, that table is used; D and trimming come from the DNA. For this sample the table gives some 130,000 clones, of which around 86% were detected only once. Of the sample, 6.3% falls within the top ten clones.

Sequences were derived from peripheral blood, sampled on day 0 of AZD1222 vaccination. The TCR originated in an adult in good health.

In nucleotide form, the sequence is TGTGCCAGCAGGAAGGGGGGCGCGGATGAAAAACTGTTTTTT. The encoded protein is CASRKGGADEKLFF. The V and J genes are TRBV11-2 and TRBJ1-4; perhaps TRBD1 is the D gene, with 6 bases matching. According to the germline V gene, CDR1 reads SGHAT and CDR2 reads FQNNGV. The CDR3 goes from the cysteine to the phenylalanine over 14 residues. Kept here is only the CDR3 DNA, which spans 42 bases and is read in frame from base 1. The junction shows trimming of 6 bases on V and 6 bases on J, plus 14 bases between the germline ends.